The 9 T cell receptor beta chains reported below all come from one sample, sequenced in a study of cytomegalovirus exposure and HLA in healthy donors. Sequencing used immunoSEQ multiplex PCR; TCRdb keeps in-frame clones, though not all of them. The sample contains some 80,000 clones, about 96% of which appear only once. Sequenced material: PBMCs. The receptors here all came from a woman aged 18-29 years in good health and CMV-seronegative.

This clone was seen a single time. The genes are TRBV7-2 and TRBJ2-7; 11 bases agree with TRBD1. There are 15 residues in the CDR3. Trimming took 5 bases from V and 2 from J; bases not matched to a gene: 5. CDR1 is SGHTA and CDR2 is FQGNSA in the germline V gene. The CDR3 DNA reads as TGTGCCAGCAGCCCCGGGACAGGGGGTCCCTACGAGCAGTACTTC. It codes for CASSPGTGGPYEQYF.

This chain links TRBV6-5 with TRBJ1-2; D is perhaps TRBD1 (5 bases). The CDR3 consists of 14 residues. V lost 3 bases and J lost 4, with 12 bases in between. Germline V CDR1 and CDR2: MNHEY, SVGAGI. This CDR3 reads CASSYLQGGYGYTF. In DNA form, the CDR3 reads TGTGCCAGCAGTTATCTCCAGGGCGGCTATGGCTACACCTTC.

This chain uses TRBV10-3 with TRBJ1-1, with D maybe TRBD1 (6 bases). Per germline, CDR1 ENHRY and CDR2 SYGVKD. The CDR3 has 14 residues. V was trimmed by 7 bases and J by 2 bases, leaving 14 bases between them. CDR3 loop: CAITRQELNTEAFF. The CDR3 region has the DNA TGTGCCATCACCAGACAGGAGTTAAACACTGAAGCTTTCTTT.

V gene TRBV11-2 combines with J gene TRBJ1-4; 8 bases fit TRBD1. The J segment lost 7 bases and the V segment lost 3 bases, leaving 4 bases of the junction unmatched. The germline V gene has CDR1 SGHAT and CDR2 FQNNGV. The CDR3 extends over 14 amino acids. The CDR3: CASSFRTGPEKLFF. The CDR3 DNA reads as TGTGCCAGCAGCTTCCGGACAGGGCCTGAAAAACTGTTTTTT.

This clone was counted once. V and J are TRBV9 and TRBJ2-1; TRBD2 matches at 13 bases. Germline loops: CDR1 SGDLS, CDR2 YYNGEE. The CDR3 loop spans 15 amino acids. Unmatched junction bases numbered 6, after V lost 5 bases and J lost 7 bases. CDR3 in DNA: TGTGCCAGCAGGAAACTAGCGGGAGGGCCAAATGAGCAGTTCTTC. It codes for CASRKLAGGPNEQFF.

DNA of the CDR3: TGTGCCAGCAGACGAACAGGGGGAGACACCATATATTTT. Translation: CASRRTGGDTIYF. The V gene is TRBV13, the J gene TRBJ1-3, with 8 bases that match TRBD1. Germline CDR1 is PRHDT and CDR2 is FYEKMQ (reference sequence). This CDR3 region has 13 residues. The V gene end was trimmed by 6 bases and the J gene end by 8 bases; junction bases not matched to a gene: 6. Drawing the rest from reference TRBV13 and TRBJ1-3, the complete variable domain is AAGVIQSPRHLIKEKRETATLKCYPIPRHDTVYWYQQGPGQDPQFLISFYEKMQSDKGSIPDRFSAQQFSDYHSELNMSSLELGDSALYFCASRRTGGDTIYFGEGSWLTVV.

The chain links TRBV5-1 to TRBJ1-1, with D possibly being TRBD1 (6 bases). The CDR3 has 19 amino acids. V lost 0 bases and J lost 3, with 24 bases in between. Per the germline V gene, CDR1 is SGHRS and CDR2 is YFSETQ. CDR3 region: CASSLGGRGPGNPDTEAFF. CDR3 nucleotide sequence: TGCGCCAGCAGCTTGGGGGGCAGGGGACCCGGAAACCCCGACACTGAAGCTTTCTTT.

This rearrangement joins TRBV2 to TRBJ2-5; no definite D call. This CDR3 is built from 11 residues. The V end lost 8 bases, the J end lost 0 bases, and 4 bases lay between the germline ends. Germline V CDR1 and CDR2: SNHLY, FYNNEI. CDR3 DNA: TGTGCCAGCGACTACCAAGAGACCCAGTACTTC. Translation: CASDYQETQYF.

The gene calls are TRBV28 and TRBJ1-1; D is ambiguous. CDR1 and CDR2 from the germline V gene are MDHEN and SYDVKM. This CDR3 spans 16 amino acids. V was cut by 0 bases and J by 3 bases, with 14 bases left in between. This CDR3 reads CASSLWNGRLDTEAFF. The DNA of the CDR3 is TGTGCCAGCAGTTTATGGAACGGCAGGTTGGACACTGAAGCTTTCTTT.